The present entry profiles one TCR beta chain with its context. Germline V gene data show CDR1 as LGHNA and CDR2 as YNFKEQ. The CDR3 consists of 16 residues. J gave up 1 base and V 5 bases, and 9 bases lay outside the gene matches. This entry comes from a study of shared clonotypes between healthy human individuals. Assay: immunoSEQ multiplex PCR; the TCRdb copy retains only in-frame clones and omits some. This sample has about 2 million clones; about 95% occur once, and the top ten carry 0.1% to 0.15%. The sequence was collected from a man between 18 and 29 years old in good health. The sequencing input was naive CD4+ T cells sorted from blood. Subset meaning: CD45RA+ positively selected. The chain joins TRBV4-2 to TRBJ2-7, with 9 bases fitting TRBD1. The CDR3 loop is CASSLQGQGESYEQYF. The CDR3 bases are TGTGCCAGCAGCTTGCAGGGACAGGGAGAGTCCTACGAGCAGTACTTC.